The 9 T cell receptor beta chains in this list originate from one sample, sequenced in a study of shared clonotypes between healthy human individuals. Sequencing used immunoSEQ multiplex PCR; TCRdb keeps in-frame clones, though not all of them. The data hold approximately 1,000,000 clones, with about 84% observed a single time. Sequencing used memory CD4+ T cells from PBMCs. The subset is: CD45RA-negative fraction. The receptor set was obtained from a man between 18 and 29 years old in good health. Some clones in this sample may be carry-over from other donors' samples.

This chain joins TRBV27 and TRBJ2-3; D possibly uses TRBD1 or TRBD2 (5 bases each). Germline CDR1 reads MNHEY; CDR2 reads SMNVEV (reference sequence). The CDR3 covers 16 residues. V lost 0 bases and J 4 bases, leaving 14 bases between the germline ends. The DNA for the CDR3 is TGTGCCAGCAGTTTATCGGCCCTCGGGGCCCCAGATACGCAGTATTTT. Amino acid sequence: CASSLSALGAPDTQYF.

The rearrangement uses TRBV7-2 and TRBJ2-7; TRBD2 aligns across 7 bases. V shed 1 base, J shed 6 bases, and the junction held 9 bases outside the gene matches. The CDR3 sequence is 15 residues long. The germline V gene encodes CDR1 SGHTA and CDR2 FQGNSA. The CDR3 DNA follows: TGTGCCAGCAGCTTAGGGGGCGGGAGTCGGGCCGAGCAGTACTTC. It translates to CASSLGGGSRAEQYF.

The chain joins TRBV6-1 to TRBJ2-3, with TRBD2 matching 9 bases. This CDR3 comprises 14 residues. After removal of 4 bases from V and 6 bases from J, the junction contained 5 bases not matched to a gene. Germline V gene data show CDR1 as MNHNS and CDR2 as SASEGT. The CDR3 reads CASSVGLAPDTQYF. In DNA, the CDR3 is TGTGCCAGCAGTGTGGGACTAGCACCCGATACGCAGTATTTT.

The gene calls are TRBV19 and TRBJ2-3; 8 nucleotides match TRBD1. J was trimmed by 0 bases and V by 6 bases; bases with no gene match: 5. Per the germline V gene, CDR1 is LNHDA and CDR2 is SQIVND (reference sequence). This CDR3 is built from 15 residues. As DNA, the CDR3 is TGTGCCAGTAGGATAACAGGGGGGAGCACAGATACGCAGTATTTT. It translates to CASRITGGSTDTQYF.

The rearrangement uses TRBV29-1 and TRBJ2-1, with D maybe TRBD1 (6 bases). Germline V gene data show CDR1 as SQVTM and CDR2 as ANQGSEA. Trimming cost V 3 bases and J 8 bases, with 8 bases left between them. This CDR3 has 11 residues. The CDR3 sequence is CSVDRGDEQFF. CDR3 nucleotides: TGCAGCGTTGACAGGGGCGATGAGCAGTTCTTC.

The gene calls are TRBV6-1 and TRBJ2-1; 8 bases agree with TRBD1. Unmatched junction bases numbered 7, after V lost 2 bases and J lost 7 bases. This CDR3 is 15 amino acids long. Looked up from germline, CDR1 is MNHNS and CDR2 is SASEGT. DNA of the CDR3: TGTGCCAGCAGTGAATCCCTGACAGGGGTAAATGAGCAGTTCTTC. It encodes CASSESLTGVNEQFF.

The rearrangement uses TRBV30 and TRBJ2-5; 8 positions agree with TRBD2. The J call may be mistaken, given a closer DNA end match to TRBJ2-7. The CDR3 has 13 residues. The germline CDR1 and CDR2 sequences are GTSNPN and SVGIG (reference sequence). CDR3 sequence: CAWTGGRNYEQYF. CDR3 nucleotides: TGTGCCTGGACGGGGGGGCGCAACTACGAGCAGTACTTC.

The chain combines TRBV10-3 with TRBJ2-7; D could derive from TRBD1 or TRBD2 (5 bases each). The CDR3 is made up of 13 amino acids. V was shortened by 9 bases and J by 3 bases, with 15 bases between the two germline ends. Germline V CDR1 and CDR2: ENHRY, SYGVKD. The CDR3 DNA is TGTGCCATGTGTAGGGACCTAAGCTACGAGCAGTACTTC. This sequence encodes CAMCRDLSYEQYF.

CDR3 sequence: CASTLGRDTDTQYF. As DNA, the CDR3 is TGTGCCAGCACCCTCGGTCGGGATACAGATACGCAGTATTTT. This sequence joins TRBV13 and TRBJ2-3; tentative D call: TRBD2 (5 bases). Germline CDR1 PRHDT, CDR2 FYEKMQ (reference sequence). The CDR3 has 14 amino acids. V lost 7 bases, J lost 3 bases, and 14 bases lay in between.